These 9 T cell receptor beta chains were sequenced from one sample in a study of blood T cell repertoires in COVID-19 (TCRdb year 2020). The library relied on the immunoSEQ multiplex PCR assay. TCRdb holds this immuneACCESS table with in-frame rearrangements only. Some clones are missing; in checked studies, unresolved V genes explain under half, and the rest has no known cause. A total of about 98,000 clones appear in this sample, 65% to 90% of them only once. The ten largest clonotypes hold about a tenth of the sample. The sequencing input was peripheral blood. The receptors originated from a man aged 65 to 85 with active or convalescent COVID-19.

The chain links TRBV29-1 to TRBJ1-1, with D maybe TRBD1 (6 bases). Trimming removed 5 bases at V and 5 bases at J, with 18 bases between. Per the germline V gene, CDR1 is SQVTM and CDR2 is ANQGSEA. The CDR3 is made up of 14 amino acids. DNA for the CDR3: TGCAGCGTTAGGGGACACCCCATCGGGACTGAAGCTTTCTTT. This codes for CSVRGHPIGTEAFF.

This chain joins TRBV5-1 and TRBJ2-1; D possibly corresponds to TRBD1 (7 bases). The CDR3 covers 13 residues. Germline values: CDR1 SGHRS, CDR2 YFSETQ. V was pared by 4 bases and J by 6 bases, with 11 bases between. CDR3 coding DNA: TGCGCCAGCAGCGGGCAGGGGGGCAATGAGCAGTTCTTC. Amino acid sequence: CASSGQGGNEQFF.

The rearrangement uses TRBV12-3 or TRBV12-4 and TRBJ2-1, with a weak D call TRBD1 (5 bases). The CDR3 covers 12 residues. V lost 6 bases, J lost 10 bases, and 13 bases lay in between. The CDR3 bases are TGTGCCAGCAGAACCACAGGTGGCGAGCAGTTCTTC. Translation gives CASRTTGGEQFF.

V usage is TRBV5-4 and J usage is TRBJ1-2; TRBD1 is a possible D gene (5 bases). V lost 2 bases and J 8 bases, leaving 7 bases between the germline ends. Germline V gene data show CDR1 as SGHNT and CDR2 as YYREEE (reference sequence). The CDR3 is 11 residues long. CDR3 protein: CASSFDSGYTF. The CDR3 DNA reads TGTGCCAGCAGCTTTGACAGCGGCTACACCTTC. Full variable domain (remainder filled in from reference TRBV5-4 and TRBJ1-2): ETGVTQSPTHLIKTRGQQVTLRCSSQSGHNTVSWYQQALGQGPQFIFQYYREEENGRGNFPPRFSGLQFPNYSSELNVNALELDDSALYLCASSFDSGYTFGSGTRLTVV.

This clone has only one observation. The V call is TRBV5-5, the J call TRBJ1-2; D is possibly TRBD1 (6 bases). Trimming shortened V by 0 bases and J by 0 bases, and 12 bases separated the two germline ends. Germline V lookup: CDR1 SGHKS, CDR2 YYEKEE (reference sequence). The CDR3 runs 16 residues. The CDR3 nucleotides read TGTGCCAGCAGCTTGGAAGCACAGGGTGCTAACTATGGCTACACCTTC. Its translation is CASSLEAQGANYGYTF.

The chain is built from TRBV20-1 and TRBJ2-2, with D unresolved. There are 11 residues in the CDR3. V was cut by 5 bases and J by 7 bases, with 8 bases left in between. The V gene's germline CDR1 is DFQATT and CDR2 SNEGSKA (reference sequence). CDR3 nucleotide sequence: TGCAGTGCTTCCTACCGCGGGGAGCTGTTTTTT. Protein sequence: CSASYRGELFF.

The gene calls are TRBV2 and TRBJ1-2; unclear D gene. The ends were cut back, 2 bases at V and 2 bases at J, with 9 bases in the middle. The length of the CDR3 is 14 residues. Germline V gene lookup returns CDR1 SNHLY and CDR2 FYNNEI. The chain's CDR3 is CASSETTSNYGYTF. CDR3 nucleotide sequence: TGTGCCAGCAGTGAAACAACATCAAACTATGGCTACACCTTC.

This rearrangement joins TRBV9 to TRBJ2-1; TRBD2 might be the D (6 bases). Per germline, CDR1 SGDLS and CDR2 YYNGEE. This CDR3 spans 14 amino acids. V dropped 4 bases and J dropped 5 bases, with 13 bases sitting between them. CDR3: CASSRGGVNNEQFF. In DNA form, the CDR3 reads TGTGCCAGCAGCCGTGGCGGGGTAAACAATGAGCAGTTCTTC.

The chain is built from TRBV6-5 and TRBJ1-1; D is perhaps TRBD1 (5 bases). Germline CDR1 is MNHEY and CDR2 is SVGAGI. This CDR3 contains 13 residues. Deletions cut 6 bases from V and 7 bases from J, with 15 bases between. The CDR3 here is CASRRDGTDEAFF. CDR3 bases: TGTGCCAGCAGGCGGGACGGAACAGATGAAGCTTTCTTT.